The 26 T cell receptor beta chains below all came from one sample that was sequenced in a study of early stage breast cancer tumors. Profiling relied on immunoSEQ multiplex PCR, and the TCRdb table lists in-frame clones only, not all of them. The data show approximately 75,000 clones, 65% to 85% seen once. Material for sequencing was blood. These receptors all stem from a person aged 35 to 50 with breast cancer.

The chain uses TRBV2 and TRBJ2-1, with D uncertain. Germline assignment: CDR1 SNHLY and CDR2 FYNNEI. There are 14 residues in the CDR3. The V gene lost 7 bases and the J gene lost 0 bases, with 10 bases spanning the gap. The DNA for the CDR3 is TGTGCCAGCAAAACGGATAGCTCCTACAATGAGCAGTTCTTC. This translates into CASKTDSSYNEQFF.

The chain couples TRBV28 to TRBJ1-1, with 7 positions matching TRBD1. CDR3 length: 13 amino acids. J gave up 6 bases and V 4 bases, and 5 bases lay outside the gene matches. Per the germline V gene, CDR1 is MDHEN and CDR2 is SYDVKM. CDR3: CASSSGQVPEAFF. The CDR3 bases are TGTGCCAGCAGTTCCGGACAGGTACCTGAAGCTTTCTTT.

This chain joins TRBV7-8 and TRBJ1-2, with D perhaps TRBD1 (5 bases). The germline V and J ends were trimmed by 1 base and 4 bases, with 10 bases remaining between them. This CDR3 contains 14 residues. Looked up from germline, CDR1 is SGHVS and CDR2 is FQNEAQ. The CDR3 bases are TGTGCCAGCAGCTTAGTAGGGGAAGGCTATGGCTACACCTTC. It is translated as CASSLVGEGYGYTF.

In DNA, the CDR3 is TGTGCCAGCAGCCCCCACGGAGCGGGACGTTACTACGAGCAGTACTTC. This sequence encodes CASSPHGAGRYYEQYF. The chain recombines TRBV9 with TRBJ2-7; 7 nucleotides line up with TRBD2. The CDR3 runs to 16 residues. Trimming at V came to 4 bases and at J to 3 bases, leaving 13 bases not matched to a gene. The germline CDR1 and CDR2 sequences are SGDLS and YYNGEE.

The genes are TRBV6-5 and TRBJ1-2; 8 nucleotides match TRBD1. V lost 6 bases, J lost 5 bases, and 8 bases stayed unmatched. Germline V gene lookup returns CDR1 MNHEY and CDR2 SVGAGI. The CDR3 covers 14 residues. The CDR3 here is CASRGLGTGYGYTF. The CDR3 DNA reads as TGTGCCAGCAGGGGTCTGGGGACAGGATATGGCTACACCTTC.

The chain uses TRBV19 and TRBJ2-2, with D possibly TRBD1 on 5 matching bases. The CDR3 is 16 amino acids. Germline V CDR1 and CDR2: LNHDA, SQIVND (reference sequence). Deletions cut 7 bases from V and 4 bases from J, with 19 bases between. The DNA of the CDR3 is TGTGCCAGTAATCTTCTCGGGCAGGGAACCACCGGGGAGCTGTTTTTT. Translating gives CASNLLGQGTTGELFF. The full variable domain, with the rest looked up from reference TRBV19 and TRBJ2-2, is DGGITQSPKYLFRKEGQNVTLSCEQNLNHDAMYWYRQDPGQGLRLIYYSQIVNDFQKGDIAEGYSVSREKKESFPLTVTSAQKNPTAFYLCASNLLGQGTTGELFFGEGSRLTVL.

The rearrangement links TRBV11-2 to TRBJ2-7, with 15 bases that match TRBD2. Germline V gene lookup returns CDR1 SGHAT and CDR2 FQNNGV. The CDR3 runs 17 residues. V gave up 4 bases and J gave up 6 bases; unmatched junction bases: 10. Here the CDR3 DNA reads TGTGCCAGCAGCTGGACTAGCGGGAGGGCACTTAGCCGCGAGCAGTACTTC. Encoded protein: CASSWTSGRALSREQYF.

The chain couples TRBV18 to TRBJ1-1, with D hard to call. In germline, CDR1 is KGHSH, CDR2 LQKENI. The V end was cut by 1 base, the J end by 7 bases, with 10 bases between. The CDR3 is made up of 13 amino acids. CDR3 sequence (DNA): TGTGCCAGCTCACCACTCGTACTCGATGAAGCTTTCTTT. Translated: CASSPLVLDEAFF.

V and J are TRBV7-8 and TRBJ1-2, with TRBD1 as a possible D gene (6 bases). Germline V lookup: CDR1 SGHVS, CDR2 FQNEAQ. The CDR3 contains 14 residues. Trimming pared 3 bases from V and 2 bases from J, leaving 10 bases between. In DNA, the CDR3 is TGTGCCAGCAGCTTTTGGGGGCAGAACTATGGCTACACCTTC. Its translation is CASSFWGQNYGYTF.

The rearrangement links TRBV7-2 to TRBJ2-1; D remains unclear. CDR1 and CDR2 (germline): SGHTA, FQGNSA. V lost 6 bases and J lost 7, with 7 bases in between. CDR3 length equals 11 residues. This chain's CDR3 is CASRYKNEQFF. The DNA of the CDR3 is TGTGCCAGCAGATACAAGAATGAGCAGTTCTTC.

This clone has just one count. This chain links TRBV7-9 with TRBJ2-7, with 8 positions matching TRBD1. The junction had 7 bases not matched to a gene; V was cut back by 5 bases and J by 4 bases. Germline CDR1 reads SEHNR; CDR2 reads FQNEAQ (reference sequence). This CDR3 has 14 amino acids. CDR3 nucleotides: TGTGCCAGCAGCCTAGACAGGGGACTGTACGAGCAGTACTTC. This translates into CASSLDRGLYEQYF.

This rearrangement joins TRBV27 to TRBJ1-2, with 10 bases that match TRBD1. The germline gives CDR1 MNHEY, CDR2 SMNVEV (reference sequence). This CDR3 comprises 15 residues. With V trimmed by 2 bases and J by 4 bases, 4 bases remained unmatched. The CDR3 nucleotides are TGTGCCAGCAGTTTAATTAGACAGGGGGCCTATGGCTACACCTTC. It encodes CASSLIRQGAYGYTF.

This clone appeared once. J is TRBJ1-5 and V is TRBV6-1, with TRBD1 as a possible D gene (5 bases). CDR1 is MNHNS and CDR2 is SASEGT in the germline V gene. This CDR3 comprises 14 residues. The V and J ends lost 1 base and 6 bases respectively, with 10 bases between them. The CDR3 here is CASSEGDLGQPQHF. Written as DNA, the CDR3 is TGTGCCAGCAGTGAAGGGGACCTTGGTCAGCCCCAGCATTTT.

This chain connects TRBV28 to TRBJ2-3; D uncertain. The CDR3 consists of 13 residues. Trimming took off 2 bases at V and 4 bases at J, with 7 bases between the two ends. In germline, CDR1 is MDHEN, CDR2 SYDVKM. CDR3 protein: CASSLGQPDTQYF. CDR3 DNA: TGTGCCAGCAGTTTAGGGCAGCCAGATACGCAGTATTTT.

The V call is TRBV7-9, the J call TRBJ2-5; 9 bases are a match to TRBD2. Germline CDR1 is SEHNR and CDR2 is FQNEAQ (reference sequence). This CDR3 spans 15 amino acids. The V and J ends lost 5 bases and 5 bases, in that order; junction bases with no gene match: 9. In DNA form, the CDR3 reads TGTGCCAGCAGCAAGAGGGTCCTAGCGGGGGAGACCCAGTACTTC. It codes for CASSKRVLAGETQYF. Variable domain in full (rest from reference TRBV7-9 and TRBJ2-5): DTGVSQNPRHKITKRGQNVTFRCDPISEHNRLYWYRQTLGQGPEFLTYFQNEAQLEKSRLLSDRFSAERPKGSFSTLEIQRTEQGDSAMYLCASSKRVLAGETQYFGPGTRLLVL.

The chain joins TRBV6-1 to TRBJ2-7; D tentatively fits TRBD1 or TRBD2 (6 bases each). CDR1 and CDR2 (germline): MNHNS, SASEGT. This CDR3 spans 14 amino acids. The germline V and J ends were trimmed by 7 bases and 2 bases, with 15 bases remaining between them. CDR3 sequence: CASNPGAVTYEQYF. CDR3 nucleotides: TGTGCCAGCAACCCGGGGGCAGTCACCTACGAGCAGTACTTC.

This CDR3 is CASSKGSGSTNQPQHF. The CDR3 DNA sequence: TGTGCCAGTAGTAAAGGTTCCGGAAGTACCAATCAGCCCCAGCATTTT. The rearrangement links TRBV19 to TRBJ1-5; D not certain. V was clipped by 4 bases and J by 3 bases, with 16 bases between them. This CDR3 region has 16 residues. The germline V gene has CDR1 LNHDA and CDR2 SQIVND (reference sequence).

The J gene is TRBJ1-5, the V gene TRBV19; 7 nucleotides align to TRBD1. The germline gives CDR1 LNHDA, CDR2 SQIVND (reference sequence). The CDR3 runs to 13 residues. Written as DNA, the CDR3 is TGTGCTATTGGGGACAGATACAATCAGCCCCAGCATTTT. This gives the protein CAIGDRYNQPQHF.

In its sample, this clone was seen a few times. In nucleotides, the CDR3 is TGTGCCAGTAGTATTCGGACTAGCGGGACGGGCACAGATACGCAGTATTTT. Protein: CASSIRTSGTGTDTQYF. The chain couples TRBV19 to TRBJ2-3; 12 bases map to TRBD2. The V and J ends lost 3 bases and 1 base, in that order; junction bases with no gene match: 5. The CDR3 runs to 17 residues. Looked up from germline, CDR1 is LNHDA and CDR2 is SQIVND (reference sequence). The variable domain in full, completed from reference TRBV19 and TRBJ2-3, reads DGGITQSPKYLFRKEGQNVTLSCEQNLNHDAMYWYRQDPGQGLRLIYYSQIVNDFQKGDIAEGYSVSREKKESFPLTVTSAQKNPTAFYLCASSIRTSGTGTDTQYFGPGTRLTVL.

V usage is TRBV7-9 and J usage is TRBJ2-7, with TRBD2 matching over 9 bases. This CDR3 has 14 amino acids. Trimming took 1 base from V and 6 from J; bases not matched to a gene: 4. Germline V lookup: CDR1 SEHNR, CDR2 FQNEAQ (reference sequence). The CDR3 DNA follows: TGTGCCAGCAGCTTAGTTGCGGGAGGGCTCGAGCAGTACTTC. Translated, it gives CASSLVAGGLEQYF.

The V and J genes are TRBV7-6 and TRBJ2-5; TRBD2 matches 8 bases. CDR3 length: 16 residues. Looked up from germline, CDR1 is SGHVS and CDR2 is FNYEAQ. The ends lost 5 bases at V and 3 bases at J; junction bases unmatched: 11. The CDR3 protein is CASSRSGGRTKETQYF. For the CDR3, the DNA is TGTGCCAGCAGCCGCAGCGGGGGAAGGACCAAAGAGACCCAGTACTTC. Supplemented by reference TRBV7-6 and TRBJ2-5, the full variable domain reads GAGVSQSPRYKVTKRGQDVALRCDPISGHVSLYWYRQALGQGPEFLTYFNYEAQQDKSGLPNDRFSAERPEGSISTLTIQRTEQRDSAMYRCASSRSGGRTKETQYFGPGTRLLVL.

The gene calls are TRBV30 and TRBJ2-1; D gene ambiguous. The CDR3 runs 14 residues. Germline lookup yields CDR1 GTSNPN and CDR2 SVGIG (reference sequence). Trimming took 1 base from V and 9 from J, leaving 16 bases between them. CDR3 bases: TGTGCCTGGAGTGAGATAGCCCCGGTTGGTGAGCAGTTCTTC. This codes for CAWSEIAPVGEQFF. The full variable domain, its missing parts supplied by reference TRBV30 and TRBJ2-1, is SQTIHQWPATLVQPVGSPLSLECTVEGTSNPNLYWYRQAAGRGLQLLFYSVGIGQISSEVPQNLSASRPQDRQFILSSKKLLLSDSGFYLCAWSEIAPVGEQFFGPGTRLTVL.

This clone was recorded a few times. The J gene is TRBJ2-7, the V gene TRBV5-1, with D possibly being TRBD1 (6 bases). V gave up 4 bases and J gave up 0 bases, with 14 bases separating them. The germline V gene encodes CDR1 SGHRS and CDR2 YFSETQ. The CDR3 has 15 amino acids. The CDR3 protein is CASSPEGQSSYEQYF. As DNA, the CDR3 is TGCGCCAGCAGCCCGGAAGGACAGTCCTCCTACGAGCAGTACTTC.

This chain links TRBV5-1 with TRBJ2-2; 8 nucleotides align to TRBD2. The V gene's germline CDR1 is SGHRS and CDR2 YFSETQ. Trimming at V came to 0 bases and at J to 2 bases, leaving 6 bases not matched to a gene. The CDR3 has 17 residues. The CDR3 loop reads CASSLGTSGKNTGELFF. The CDR3 DNA is TGCGCCAGCAGCTTGGGAACTAGCGGAAAAAACACCGGGGAGCTGTTTTTT.

The chain combines TRBV7-9 with TRBJ2-1, with a possible D match to TRBD2 (6 bases). With 5 bases removed from V and 7 bases from J, the gap between germline ends came to 21 bases. This CDR3 contains 16 residues. Germline-derived CDR1 and CDR2 are SEHNR and FQNEAQ (reference sequence). This chain's CDR3 is CASSPARRARENEQFF. For the CDR3, the DNA is TGTGCCAGCAGCCCCGCCCGCAGGGCCCGGGAGAATGAGCAGTTCTTC.

Here the CDR3 DNA reads TGTGCCAGCCGTCCTTTACCTGGTGGCTACACCTTC. Its translation is CASRPLPGGYTF. The chain carries TRBV9 and TRBJ1-2, with no clear D. Trimming shortened V by 7 bases and J by 7 bases, and 14 bases separated the two germline ends. The germline V gene has CDR1 SGDLS and CDR2 YYNGEE. The CDR3 contains 12 residues. The full variable domain, completed using reference TRBV9 and TRBJ1-2, is DSGVTQTPKHLITATGQRVTLRCSPRSGDLSVYWYQQSLDQGLQFLIQYYNGEERAKGNILERFSAQQFPDLHSELNLSSLELGDSALYFCASRPLPGGYTFGSGTRLTVV.